This is a list of T cell receptor beta chains from one sample in a study of blood T cell repertoires in COVID-19. Clones were sequenced by immunoSEQ multiplex PCR, and TCRdb holds only the in-frame ones, with some missing. Of roughly 100,000 clones in the sample, around nine tenths were seen once. Input material: peripheral blood. The receptor source for this set is a human donor in a cohort sampled during active COVID-19. CDR3s include the opening cysteine and the closing phenylalanine or tryptophan. A D gene is named only where the DNA matches it firmly. Clone size, where shown, is once, few, many, or a class for clones that have expanded.

cdr3_nt cdr3_aa j_call v_call clone_size d_call
TGTGCCTGGAGTGTAGGGGTTTTACTGTTTTTT CAWSVGVLLFF TRBJ1-4 TRBV30 - -
TGCAGTGCTAGTTCCCTAGCGGGAAAGCCGCGCGAGCAGTACTTC CSASSLAGKPREQYF TRBJ2-7 TRBV20-1 once TRBD2
TGTGCCACATCTCGGACAGGGGGTATCGGGGAGCTGTTTTTT CATSRTGGIGELFF TRBJ2-2 TRBV24-1 once TRBD1
TGTGCCAGCGCTCCGGACAGGGGGCGCGATACGCAGTATTTT CASAPDRGRDTQYF TRBJ2-3 TRBV2 few TRBD1
TGTGCCACAACGCAGGGGATAAGCACAGATACGCAGTATTTT CATTQGISTDTQYF TRBJ2-3 TRBV19 - -
TGCAGTGCTAGTCCGGGGGGCCGATATAGCAATCAGCCCCAGCATTTT CSASPGGRYSNQPQHF TRBJ1-5 TRBV20-1 - -
TGTGCCAGCAGCGTAGCGCCCGGGGACACCGGGGAGCTGTTTTTT CASSVAPGDTGELFF TRBJ2-2 TRBV9 - -
TGCGCCAGCAGCCAAGATTTAGCTAGCGGGAGGGACGTTCAGTACTTC CASSQDLASGRDVQYF TRBJ2-4 TRBV4-3 - TRBD2
TGTGCCAGCAGTACCTACTACGAGCAGTACTTC CASSTYYEQYF TRBJ2-7 TRBV6-5 - -
TGTGCCAGCAGGGTACGGACTAGCGGGTTTCCCGCCTACGAGCAGTACTTC CASRVRTSGFPAYEQYF TRBJ2-7 TRBV27 few TRBD2
TGTGCCAGCAGCCCAGGGATGAACACTGAAGCTTTCTTT CASSPGMNTEAFF TRBJ1-1 TRBV9 - -
TGTGCCAGCTCACCGGAGATTTCTGAAGCTTTCTTT CASSPEISEAFF TRBJ1-1 TRBV18 once -
TGTGCCACCAGCGTACTCGAAAATGAGCAGTTCTTC CATSVLENEQFF TRBJ2-1 TRBV24-1 - -
TGTGCCAGCTCACTCCGTGGACAGGGTGGTACCGGGGAGCTGTTTTTT CASSLRGQGGTGELFF TRBJ2-2 TRBV18 - TRBD1
TGTGCCTGGAGTGGTGGAGGGAGACAGCCCCAGCATTTT CAWSGGGRQPQHF TRBJ1-5 TRBV30 - -
TGTGCCAGCAGCACCTACGGGGGTGAAGCTTTCTTT CASSTYGGEAFF TRBJ1-1 TRBV7-2 - -
TGTGCCAGCAGCCTTCTCGGGGGAAACCAAGAGACCCAGTACTTC CASSLLGGNQETQYF TRBJ2-5 TRBV7-3 - -
TGTGCCAGCAGTTTCCTCACTAGCGGGGCCTACAATGAGCAGTTCTTC CASSFLTSGAYNEQFF TRBJ2-1 TRBV27 - TRBD2
TGCGCCAGCAGCCCGACAGGACTTAATCAGCCCCAGCATTTT CASSPTGLNQPQHF TRBJ1-5 TRBV5-1 - -
TGTGCCAGCAGTTCAGGGGACCCCTCTAGAGCTTTCTTT CASSSGDPSRAFF TRBJ1-1 TRBV27 - -
TGTGCCAGCAGGGGGGGGACAGGGGCCTCCGAGCAGTACTTC CASRGGTGASEQYF TRBJ2-7 TRBV28 - TRBD1
TGTGCCAGCAGGTCTACAGATACGCAGTATTTT CASRSTDTQYF TRBJ2-3 TRBV3-1/TRBV3-2 - -
TGCGCCAGCAGCATGGGGGGACTAGCGGGTAACAATGAGCAGTTCTTC CASSMGGLAGNNEQFF TRBJ2-1 TRBV5-1 - TRBD2
TGTGCCAGCAGTTTAGGACAGTACAATGAGCAGTTCTTC CASSLGQYNEQFF TRBJ2-1 TRBV12-3/TRBV12-4 - -
TGTGCCAGCAGCTTAGATGGACTAGCGGGAGCAACCGGGGAGCTGTTTTTT CASSLDGLAGATGELFF TRBJ2-2 TRBV11-2 - TRBD2
TGTGCCATCAGTGAGCAGGGGATTGAGCAGTACTTC CAISEQGIEQYF TRBJ2-7 TRBV10-3 - -
TGTGCCAGCAGCCCCACGGTAGCGGGTGGTGAGCAGTTCTTC CASSPTVAGGEQFF TRBJ2-1 TRBV7-3 once TRBD2
TGTGCTACCTCCCGGGTGAACACTGAAGCTTTCTTT CATSRVNTEAFF TRBJ1-1 TRBV9 - -
TGTGCCAGCAGCGTGTCGGGGAACTCTGGAAACACCATATATTTT CASSVSGNSGNTIYF TRBJ1-3 TRBV9 - -
TGTGCCAGCAGCGACAGGGGTGGTAATTCACCCCTCCACTTT CASSDRGGNSPLHF TRBJ1-6 TRBV9 - TRBD1
TGTGCCAGCTCACCGGCGACAGGGGAGGGAGCTTTCTTT CASSPATGEGAFF TRBJ1-1 TRBV18 few TRBD1
TGCGCCAGCAGCCAAGCCGTCCAAGGGGCCTACGAGCAGTACTTC CASSQAVQGAYEQYF TRBJ2-7 TRBV4-3 - -
TGTGCCAGCAGCACAACTCTCACCCGGGACAGGACGACAGATACGCAGTATTTT CASSTTLTRDRTTDTQYF TRBJ2-3 TRBV3-1/TRBV3-2 - TRBD1
TGTGCCAGCAGCCCCCCTGTACGGAGCACCATATATTTT CASSPPVRSTIYF TRBJ1-3 TRBV9 - -
TGTGCCAGCAGCCAGGGGCCGGGCGGAAACACCATATATTTT CASSQGPGGNTIYF TRBJ1-3 TRBV11-2 - -
TGTGCCAGCAGCGTAGGAGGTGGGGGAGGCAATTCACCCCTCCACTTT CASSVGGGGGNSPLHF TRBJ1-6 TRBV9 - -
TGTGCCAGCAGCCAAGACCCAGGAATGGGCACAGATACGCAGTATTTT CASSQDPGMGTDTQYF TRBJ2-3 TRBV3-1/TRBV3-2 - -
TGTGCCAGCGGCGGGCCTAATGAAAAACTGTTTTTT CASGGPNEKLFF TRBJ1-4 TRBV12-3/TRBV12-4 - -
TGTGCCAGCAGCTCGGGACAGACGGGAAACACCATATATTTT CASSSGQTGNTIYF TRBJ1-3 TRBV6-5 - TRBD1
TGTGCCAGCAGCCAATCTAGCGCTGCGCAGTTCTTC CASSQSSAAQFF TRBJ2-1 TRBV3-1/TRBV3-2 - -
TGTGCCAGCTCACGAACAGGGGGCGGTATGAACACTGAAGCTTTCTTT CASSRTGGGMNTEAFF TRBJ1-1 TRBV18 - TRBD1
TGTGCCAGCAGCTTGTCCGGGAGCTCCTACAATGAGCAGTTCTTC CASSLSGSSYNEQFF TRBJ2-1 TRBV7-7 - -
TGTGCCAGCAGTTACTCGCGCGGGGGGGCGGATACGCAGTATTTT CASSYSRGGADTQYF TRBJ2-3 TRBV6-5 - TRBD2
TGTGCCAGCAGTTTAAGCAGGGCGAATGAAAAACTGTTTTTT CASSLSRANEKLFF TRBJ1-4 TRBV27 - -
TGTGCCAGCTCATCACCGGTGGCTCGGGCCTACGAGCAGTACTTC CASSSPVARAYEQYF TRBJ2-7 TRBV18 - -
TGTGCCAGCAGGTCGGACAGGGTTGAAAAACTGTTTTTT CASRSDRVEKLFF TRBJ1-4 TRBV12-3/TRBV12-4 - TRBD1
TGTGCCAGCAGCCAAGAGGGGCTAAACCTCTACGAGCAGTACTTC CASSQEGLNLYEQYF TRBJ2-7 TRBV3-1/TRBV3-2 - -
TGTGCCAGCAGTTTCTCGGGCGTAGCGGGGAACACCGGGGAGCTGTTTTTT CASSFSGVAGNTGELFF TRBJ2-2 TRBV27 few TRBD2
TGTGCCAGCAGCGTCGACAGGGGGAGCTCCTACGAGCAGTACTTC CASSVDRGSSYEQYF TRBJ2-7 TRBV11-2 - TRBD1
TGTGCCAGCAGGCCGGGATGGGCTGGCCAAGAGACCCAGTACTTC CASRPGWAGQETQYF TRBJ2-5 TRBV7-6 - -
TGTGCCAGCAGCCAAAAGGAGGGACGTAGATTAAGCTCCTATAATTCACCCCTCCACTTT CASSQKEGRRLSSYNSPLHF TRBJ1-6 TRBV6-6 once -
TGTGCCAGCAGCTGGGGTGGGCGGACAGTATACTCTGGGGCCAACGTCCTGACTTTC CASSWGGRTVYSGANVLTF TRBJ2-6 TRBV5-4 - -
TGTGCCAGCACAAATGGGCAGTACACAGATACGCAGTATTTT CASTNGQYTDTQYF TRBJ2-3 TRBV6-5 - -
TGCGCCAGCAGCTTGAGGGGCACCGAGGGGGCTGAAGCTTTCTTT CASSLRGTEGAEAFF TRBJ1-1 TRBV5-1 - -
TGTGCCTGGAGTGGGCAGGACTACGAGCAGTACTTC CAWSGQDYEQYF TRBJ2-7 TRBV30 - -
TGCGCCAGCAGCCAAGGGGGGCAAGATACGCAGTATTTT CASSQGGQDTQYF TRBJ2-3 TRBV4-3 - -
TGCGCCAGCAGCCTGACAGTACTTTCGTCCAATGAGCAGTTCTTC CASSLTVLSSNEQFF TRBJ2-1 TRBV5-1 - -
TGTGCCAGCAGCCCCCAAGCGGGAGGCTCCTACGAGCAGTACTTC CASSPQAGGSYEQYF TRBJ2-7 TRBV7-6 - TRBD2